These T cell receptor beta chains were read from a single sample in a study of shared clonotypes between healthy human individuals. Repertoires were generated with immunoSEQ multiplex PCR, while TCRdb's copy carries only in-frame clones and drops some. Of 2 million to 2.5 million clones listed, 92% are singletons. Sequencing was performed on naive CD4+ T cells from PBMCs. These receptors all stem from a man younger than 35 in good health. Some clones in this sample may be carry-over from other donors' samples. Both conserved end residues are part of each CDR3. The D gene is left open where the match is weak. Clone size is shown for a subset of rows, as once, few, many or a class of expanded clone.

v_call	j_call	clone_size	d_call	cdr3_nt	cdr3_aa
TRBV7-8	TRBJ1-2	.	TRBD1	TGTGCCAGCAGCTCCCGAGGGGCAGGGGGCTATGGCTACACCTTC	CASSSRGAGGYGYTF
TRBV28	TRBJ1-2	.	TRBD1	TGTGCCAGCAAACCCAGGGACAGGGGTAACTATGGCTACACCTTC	CASKPRDRGNYGYTF
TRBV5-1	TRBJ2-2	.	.	TGCGCCAGCAGTCCCAGAGGGGAGAACACCGGGGAGCTGTTTTTT	CASSPRGENTGELFF
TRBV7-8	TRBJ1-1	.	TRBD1	TGTGCCAGCAGCTTAGTAGTAGGGACAGGGCACACTGAAGCTTTCTTT	CASSLVVGTGHTEAFF
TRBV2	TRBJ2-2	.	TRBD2	TGTGCCAGCAGTGAGACTAGCGGTTACACCGGGGAGCTGTTTTTT	CASSETSGYTGELFF
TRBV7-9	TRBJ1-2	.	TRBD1	TGTGCCAGCAGCTCGGACAGGGGGGAGAACTATGGCTACACCTTC	CASSSDRGENYGYTF
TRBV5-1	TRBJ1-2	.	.	TGCGCCAGCAGCTTCGATGGGGTTGACTATGGCTACACCTTC	CASSFDGVDYGYTF
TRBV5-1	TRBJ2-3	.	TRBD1	TGCGCCAGCACCCTGGACAGGGGCGCAGATACGCAGTATTTT	CASTLDRGADTQYF
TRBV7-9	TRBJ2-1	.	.	TGTGCCAGCAGCTTGTCGTCCAGGGGATACAATGAGCAGTTCTTC	CASSLSSRGYNEQFF
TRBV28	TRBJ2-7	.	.	TGTGCCAGCAGGAGACAGGTCTCCTACGAGCAGTACTTC	CASRRQVSYEQYF
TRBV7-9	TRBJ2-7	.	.	TGTGCCAGCAGCTTAAGCACCCGGACCTACGAGCAGTACTTC	CASSLSTRTYEQYF
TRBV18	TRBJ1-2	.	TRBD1	TGTGCCAGCTCACCCTTAGACAGGGCAGTAGATGGCTACACCTTC	CASSPLDRAVDGYTF
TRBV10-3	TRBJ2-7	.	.	TGTGCCATCAGTCGATCGGACCCAGACTACGAGCAGTACTTC	CAISRSDPDYEQYF
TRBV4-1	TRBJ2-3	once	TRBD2	TGCGCCAGCAGCCAAGAAGGCGGGAGCCTCGGGACAGATACGCAGTATTTT	CASSQEGGSLGTDTQYF
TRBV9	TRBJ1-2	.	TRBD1	TGTGCCAGCAGCGCCCGGACAGGGAACTATGGCTACACCTTC	CASSARTGNYGYTF
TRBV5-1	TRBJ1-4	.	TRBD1	TGCGCCAGCAGCCCTGGGACAGCCTCTAATGAAAAACTGTTTTTT	CASSPGTASNEKLFF
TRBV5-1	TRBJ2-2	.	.	TGCGCCACCCGGCGTGGGGCCAGTAACACCGGGGAGCTGTTTTTT	CATRRGASNTGELFF
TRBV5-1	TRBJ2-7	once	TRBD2	TGCGCCAGCAGCCCGGGCCGGCGGGAGGGACTCAGGGTCGAGCAGTACTTC	CASSPGRREGLRVEQYF
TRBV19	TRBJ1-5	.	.	TGTGCCAGTAGTAATCCAGGCCGCTATTGGCCCCAGCATTTT	CASSNPGRYWPQHF
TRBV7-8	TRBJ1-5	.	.	TGTGCCAGCAGCCCCAGACTCGGGACGGGGGGTCAGCCCCAGCATTTT	CASSPRLGTGGQPQHF
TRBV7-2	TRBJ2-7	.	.	TGTGCCAGCACCCCCGGGGCAGGGGCCTACGAGCAGTACTTC	CASTPGAGAYEQYF
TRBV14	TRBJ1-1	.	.	TGTGCCAGCAGCCAAGTTCCGGGACAATCGAACACTGAAGCTTTCTTT	CASSQVPGQSNTEAFF
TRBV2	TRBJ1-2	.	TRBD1	TGTGCCAGCAGAGGGACAGCATCCTATGGCTACACCTTC	CASRGTASYGYTF
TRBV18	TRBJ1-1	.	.	TGTGCCAGCTCACCACCGAAGGGCAGGAACACTGAAGCTTTCTTT	CASSPPKGRNTEAFF
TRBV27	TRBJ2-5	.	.	TGTGCCAGCAGTTTCGGAGGGAGGGGGCTCGGGGAGACCCAGTACTTC	CASSFGGRGLGETQYF
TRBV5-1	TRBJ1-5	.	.	TGCGCCAGCAGCTCGGCACCCAATCAGCCCCAGCATTTT	CASSSAPNQPQHF
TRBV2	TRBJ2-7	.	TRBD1	TGTGCCAGCAGTAGGGACAGCTACGAGCAGTACTTC	CASSRDSYEQYF
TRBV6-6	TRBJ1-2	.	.	TGTGCCAGCAGTTACGTTCAGGGCTACACCTTC	CASSYVQGYTF
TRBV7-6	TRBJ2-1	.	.	TGTGCCAGCAGCTCGCTGACGGGCAATGAGCAGTTCTTC	CASSSLTGNEQFF
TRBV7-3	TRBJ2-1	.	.	TGTGCCAGCAGCCTTCAATCTTACAATGAGCAGTTCTTC	CASSLQSYNEQFF
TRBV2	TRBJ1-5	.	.	TGTGCCAGCAGTGAAGGGCACTCTAGCAATCAGCCCCAGCATTTT	CASSEGHSSNQPQHF
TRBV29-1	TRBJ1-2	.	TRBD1	TGCAGCCTAGGACAGGGGGAGACTAACTATGGCTACACCTTC	CSLGQGETNYGYTF
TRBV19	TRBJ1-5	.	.	TGTGCCAGTAGTATAGATCTCGGCAGCCGTGGGGCCCAGCATTTT	CASSIDLGSRGAQHF
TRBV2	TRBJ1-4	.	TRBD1	TGTGCCAGCACCGTCGACAGGGACAGTGAAAAACTGTTTTTT	CASTVDRDSEKLFF
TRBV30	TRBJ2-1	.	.	TGTGCCTGGAGTAGGGGCCCCAACAATGAGCAGTTCTTC	CAWSRGPNNEQFF
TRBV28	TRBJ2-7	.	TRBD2	TGTGCCAGCAGTTCCCCCCTAGCGGGCCGTGGCCTCGAGCAGTACTTC	CASSSPLAGRGLEQYF
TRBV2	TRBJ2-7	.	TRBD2	TGTGCCAGCAGGGACGGACTAGTCCCCTACGAGCAGTACTTC	CASRDGLVPYEQYF
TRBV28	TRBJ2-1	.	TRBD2	TGTGCCAGCAGTCCCCGAGGGGTTGGGCGGGAGCGCACCTACAATGAGCAGTTCTTC	CASSPRGVGRERTYNEQFF
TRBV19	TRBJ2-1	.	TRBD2	TGTGCCAGTAGTATAGGACCGACTAGCGGTAACAATGAGCAGTTCTTC	CASSIGPTSGNNEQFF
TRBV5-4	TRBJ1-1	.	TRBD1	TGTGCCAGCATCCGACAGGGGACCAACGTCGACTATTCTGAAGCTTTCTTT	CASIRQGTNVDYSEAFF
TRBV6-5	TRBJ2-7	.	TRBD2	TGTGCCAGCAGAGAAACTAGCGGTAGCTCCTACGAGCAGTACTTC	CASRETSGSSYEQYF
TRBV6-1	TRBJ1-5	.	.	TGTGCCAGCAGTGAAGCGCCCAGGGCCAATCAGCCCCAGCATTTT	CASSEAPRANQPQHF
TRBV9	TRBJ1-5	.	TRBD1	TGTGCCAGCAGCTTGGGGACAGGGGGGCAGCCCCAGCATTTT	CASSLGTGGQPQHF
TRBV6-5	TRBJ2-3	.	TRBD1	TGTGCCAGCAGTCGCAGGGGGACCACAGATACGCAGTATTTT	CASSRRGTTDTQYF
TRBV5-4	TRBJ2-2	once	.	TGTGCCAGCACCAGGGGAGGGGAAACCGGGGAGCTGTTTTTT	CASTRGGETGELFF
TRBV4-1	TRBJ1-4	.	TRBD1	TGCGCCAGCAGCCAAACGGACAGGGGTCGGGATGAAAAACTGTTTTTT	CASSQTDRGRDEKLFF
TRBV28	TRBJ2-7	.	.	TGTGCCAGCAGTTTACTCCGAGGATACTCCTACGAGCAGTACTTC	CASSLLRGYSYEQYF
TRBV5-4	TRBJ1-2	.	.	TGTGCCAGCAGCTTGTCTCGGGGAGGTTGGGATGGCTACACCTTC	CASSLSRGGWDGYTF
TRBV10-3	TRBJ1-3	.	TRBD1	TGTGCCATCAGTGAGACCCGGACAGGCATTCACTCTGGAAACACCATATATTTT	CAISETRTGIHSGNTIYF
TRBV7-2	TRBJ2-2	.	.	TGTGCCAGCAGCCCGAATTTTTGGGACACCGGGGAGCTGTTTTTT	CASSPNFWDTGELFF
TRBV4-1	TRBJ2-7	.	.	TGCGCCAGCAGCCGGCCCGGGGAATCATACGAGCAGTACTTC	CASSRPGESYEQYF
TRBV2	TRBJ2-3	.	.	TGTGCCAGCAGCCCTGGGGTAGCTGGGAGCACAGATACGCAGTATTTT	CASSPGVAGSTDTQYF
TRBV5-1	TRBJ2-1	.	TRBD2	TGCGCCAGCAGCTTGGCTAGCGGGGCGTACAATGAGCAGTTCTTC	CASSLASGAYNEQFF
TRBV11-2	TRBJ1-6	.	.	TGTGCCAGCAGCTTGGTAGATTCACCCCTCCACTTT	CASSLVDSPLHF